This T cell receptor beta chain was recovered during a study of cytomegalovirus exposure and HLA in healthy donors. Study in general: Assignment to the Caucasian-associated ancestry cluster applied to more than 75% of the approximately 400 genotyped donors. Study findings and constraints: Some highly shared sequence variants likely arose as a pipeline artifact.

With respect to this clone: Its antigen is undetermined.

Amplification used 60 Vbeta primers and 13 Jbeta primers. Authors' data handling: Among the unique TCR beta chains that a later analysis counted, around 72 million in all, some 10 million were shared. Repertoires were generated with immunoSEQ multiplex PCR, while TCRdb's copy carries only in-frame clones and drops some. V, J and clone size were drawn from that table, and D and trimming were deduced from the DNA. The table includes tens of thousands of clones, about 78% detected once. Looked up from germline, CDR1 is SGHDT and CDR2 is YYEEEE. CDR3 size: 16 residues. Trimming shortened V by 0 bases and J by 3 bases, and 13 bases separated the two germline ends.

The chain is built from TRBV5-6 and TRBJ2-1; D not certain. Sequences were obtained from PBMCs. This sequence was found in a male donor in good health and CMV-seronegative. CDR3 nucleotide sequence: TGTGCCAGCAGCTTGGACGCCGGCGAGGTCTACAATGAGCAGTTCTTC. Its protein product is CASSLDAGEVYNEQFF.